This entry concerns a single T cell receptor beta chain. The sample originates from a study of cytomegalovirus exposure and HLA in healthy donors. Study-level information: Counted in an early data release were approximately 80 million unique TCRs from HLA-typed donors.

Germline V gives CDR1 SGHTA, CDR2 FQGNSA. CDR3 length: 13 amino acids. Unmatched junction bases numbered 6, after V lost 5 bases and J lost 8 bases. It was with 60 Vbeta and 13 Jbeta primers that the PCR ran. As originally analysed: It was a later analysis that counted around 85 million unique TCR beta chains, of which some 9.9 million were shared. Assay used: immunoSEQ multiplex PCR; TCRdb lists only in-frame clones, some missing. The V and J calls and the clone size are those of that table, but D and trimming were determined from the DNA. Found here are some 120,000 clones, more than 65% of them singletons; the top ten hold approximately 4%.

The origin of this receptor is a man younger than 35 in good health and CMV-seropositive. This sequence joins TRBV7-2 and TRBJ1-2, with 9 bases identical to TRBD1. The sequenced material came from PBMCs. The CDR3 here is CASSVQGAGGYTF. The CDR3 DNA reads TGTGCCAGCAGCGTACAGGGGGCTGGGGGCTACACCTTC.